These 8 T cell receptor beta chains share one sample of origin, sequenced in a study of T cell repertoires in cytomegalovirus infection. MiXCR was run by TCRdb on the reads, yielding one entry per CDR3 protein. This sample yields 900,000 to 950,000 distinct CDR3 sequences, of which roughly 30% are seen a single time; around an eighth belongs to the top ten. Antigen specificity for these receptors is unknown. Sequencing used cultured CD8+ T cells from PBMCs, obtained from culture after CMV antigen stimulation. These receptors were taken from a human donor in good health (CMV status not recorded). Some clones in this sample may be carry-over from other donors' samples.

CDR3 residues: CASSEGLDRAGNTIYF. CDR3 in DNA: TGTGCCAGCAGTGAGGGCCTCGACAGGGCAGGAAACACCATATATTTT. J is TRBJ1-3 and V is TRBV6-1; 7 bases are shared with TRBD1. The CDR3 consists of 16 residues. In germline, CDR1 is MNHNS, CDR2 SASEGT. The V gene end was trimmed by 3 bases and the J gene end by 4 bases; junction bases not matched to a gene: 9.

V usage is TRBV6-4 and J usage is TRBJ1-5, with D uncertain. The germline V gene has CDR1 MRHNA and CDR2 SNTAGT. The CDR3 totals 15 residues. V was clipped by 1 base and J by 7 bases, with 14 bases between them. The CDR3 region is CASSDWVLFDQPQHF. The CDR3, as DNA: TGTGCCAGCAGTGACTGGGTTCTTTTCGACCAGCCCCAGCATTTT.

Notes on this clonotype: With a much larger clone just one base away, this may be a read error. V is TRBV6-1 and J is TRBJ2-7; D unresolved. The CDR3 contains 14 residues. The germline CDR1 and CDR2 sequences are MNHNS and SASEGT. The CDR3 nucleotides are TGTGTCAGCAGTGAACGTTCCTTTGCCTACGAGCAGTACGTC. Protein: CVSSERSFAYEQYV.

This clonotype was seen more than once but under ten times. This CDR3 reads CSVQPPGRLSYEQYF. The CDR3 nucleotides are TGCAGCGTCCAACCCCCGGGCAGGCTATCCTACGAGCAGTACTTC. The chain combines TRBV29-1 with TRBJ2-7; unclear D gene. V dropped 6 bases and J dropped 1 base, with 19 bases sitting between them. The CDR3 consists of 15 residues. Per the germline V gene, CDR1 is SQVTM and CDR2 is ANQGSEA.

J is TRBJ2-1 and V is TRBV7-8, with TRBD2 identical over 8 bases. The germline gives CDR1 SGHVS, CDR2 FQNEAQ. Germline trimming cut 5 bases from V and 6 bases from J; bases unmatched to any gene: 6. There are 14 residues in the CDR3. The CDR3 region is CASSISGDLNEQFF. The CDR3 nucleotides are TGTGCCAGCAGCATTAGCGGGGACCTCAATGAGCAGTTCTTC.

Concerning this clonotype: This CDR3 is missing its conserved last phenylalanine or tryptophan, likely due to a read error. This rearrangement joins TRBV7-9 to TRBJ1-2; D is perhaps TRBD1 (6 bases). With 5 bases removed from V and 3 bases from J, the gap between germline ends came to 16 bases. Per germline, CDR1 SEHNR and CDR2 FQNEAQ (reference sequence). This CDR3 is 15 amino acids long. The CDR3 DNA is TGTGCCAGCAGCGCGACAGGAGTCCTGTACTATGGCTACACCATC. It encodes CASSATGVLYYGYTI.

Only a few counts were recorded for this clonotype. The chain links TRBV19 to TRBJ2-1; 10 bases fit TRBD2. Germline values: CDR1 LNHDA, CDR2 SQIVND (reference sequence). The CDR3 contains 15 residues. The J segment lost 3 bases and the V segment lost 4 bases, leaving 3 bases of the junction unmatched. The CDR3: CASSTLAGDYNEQFF. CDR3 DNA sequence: TGTGCCAGTAGTACGCTAGCGGGGGACTACAATGAGCAGTTCTTC.

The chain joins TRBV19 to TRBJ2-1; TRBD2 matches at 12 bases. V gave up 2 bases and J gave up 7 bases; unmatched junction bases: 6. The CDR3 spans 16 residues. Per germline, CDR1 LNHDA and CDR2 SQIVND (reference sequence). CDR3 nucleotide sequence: TGTGCCAGTAGTATATCTAGCGGGGGGGCATGGAATGAGCAGTTCTTC. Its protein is CASSISSGGAWNEQFF.